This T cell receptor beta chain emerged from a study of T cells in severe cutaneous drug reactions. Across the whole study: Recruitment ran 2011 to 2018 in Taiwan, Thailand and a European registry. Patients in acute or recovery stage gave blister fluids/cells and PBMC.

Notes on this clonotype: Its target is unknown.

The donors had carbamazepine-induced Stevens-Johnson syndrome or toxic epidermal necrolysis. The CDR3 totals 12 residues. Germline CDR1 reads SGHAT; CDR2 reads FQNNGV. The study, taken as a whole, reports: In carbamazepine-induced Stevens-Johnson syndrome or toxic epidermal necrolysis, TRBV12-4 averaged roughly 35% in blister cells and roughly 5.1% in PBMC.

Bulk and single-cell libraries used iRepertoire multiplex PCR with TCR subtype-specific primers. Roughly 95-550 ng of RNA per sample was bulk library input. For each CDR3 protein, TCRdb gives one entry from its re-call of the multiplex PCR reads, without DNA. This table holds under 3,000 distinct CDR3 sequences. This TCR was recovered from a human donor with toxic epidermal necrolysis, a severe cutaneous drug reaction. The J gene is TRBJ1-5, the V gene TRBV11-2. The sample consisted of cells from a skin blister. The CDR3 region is CASSSENQPQHF. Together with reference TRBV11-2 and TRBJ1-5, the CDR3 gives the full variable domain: EAGVAQSPRYKIIEKRQSVAFWCNPISGHATLYWYQQILGQGPKLLIQFQNNGVVDDSQLPKDRFSAERLKGVDSTLKIQPAKLEDSAVYLCASSSENQPQHFGDGTRLSIL.